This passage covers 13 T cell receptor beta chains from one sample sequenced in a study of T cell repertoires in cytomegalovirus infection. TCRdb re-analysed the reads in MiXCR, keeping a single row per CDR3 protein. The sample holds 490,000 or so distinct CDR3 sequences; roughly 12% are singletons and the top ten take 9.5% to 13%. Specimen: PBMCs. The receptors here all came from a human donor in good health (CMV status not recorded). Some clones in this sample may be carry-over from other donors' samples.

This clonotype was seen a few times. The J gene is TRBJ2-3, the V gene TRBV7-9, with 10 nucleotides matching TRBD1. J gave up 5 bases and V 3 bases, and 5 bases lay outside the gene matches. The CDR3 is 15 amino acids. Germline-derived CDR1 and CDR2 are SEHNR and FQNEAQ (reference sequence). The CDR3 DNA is TGTGCCAGCAGCTTCCGGACAGGGGGGGGAGATACGCAGTATTTT. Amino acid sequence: CASSFRTGGGDTQYF.

For the CDR3, the DNA is TGTGCCAGTAGTCCTCCGGACAGGGGGCCCTACGAGCAGTACTTC. Its protein product is CASSPPDRGPYEQYF. The V call is TRBV19, the J call TRBJ2-7; 11 bases line up with TRBD1. After removal of 5 bases from V and 2 bases from J, the junction contained 5 bases not matched to a gene. This CDR3 comprises 15 residues. Germline CDR1 and CDR2: LNHDA and SQIVND (reference sequence).

The CDR3 loop is CASRPGTEITGELFF. CDR3 nucleotide sequence: TGTGCCAGCAGACCCGGGACAGAAATCACCGGGGAGCTGTTTTTT. The V call is TRBV6-5, the J call TRBJ2-2; 7 positions agree with TRBD1. CDR3 length: 15 amino acids. The germline V gene encodes CDR1 MNHEY and CDR2 SVGAGI. The J segment lost 4 bases and the V segment lost 6 bases, leaving 8 bases of the junction unmatched.

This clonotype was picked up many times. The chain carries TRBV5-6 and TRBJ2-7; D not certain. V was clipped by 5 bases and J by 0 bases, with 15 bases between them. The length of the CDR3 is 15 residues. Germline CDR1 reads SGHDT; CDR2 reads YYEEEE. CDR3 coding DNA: TGTGCCAGCAGTTGGGCCCTGATCAGCTCCTACGAGCAGTACTTC. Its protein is CASSWALISSYEQYF.

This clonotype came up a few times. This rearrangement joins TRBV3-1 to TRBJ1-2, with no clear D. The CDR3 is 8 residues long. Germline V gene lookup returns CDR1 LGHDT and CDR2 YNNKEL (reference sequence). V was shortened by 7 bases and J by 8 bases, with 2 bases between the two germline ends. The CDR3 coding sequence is TGTGCCAGCACGGGCTACACCTTC. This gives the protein CASTGYTF.

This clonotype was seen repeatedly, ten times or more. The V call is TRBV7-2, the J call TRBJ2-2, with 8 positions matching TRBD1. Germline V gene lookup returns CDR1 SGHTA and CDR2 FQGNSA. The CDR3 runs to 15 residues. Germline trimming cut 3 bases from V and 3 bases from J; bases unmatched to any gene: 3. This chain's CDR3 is CASSFRTGYTGELFF. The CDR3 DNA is TGTGCCAGCAGCTTTAGGACAGGGTACACCGGGGAGCTGTTTTTT. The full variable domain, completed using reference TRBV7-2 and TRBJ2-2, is GAGVSQSPSNKVTEKGKDVELRCDPISGHTALYWYRQSLGQGLEFLIYFQGNSAPDKSGLPSDRFSAERTGGSVSTLTIQRTQQEDSAVYLCASSFRTGYTGELFFGEGSRLTVL.

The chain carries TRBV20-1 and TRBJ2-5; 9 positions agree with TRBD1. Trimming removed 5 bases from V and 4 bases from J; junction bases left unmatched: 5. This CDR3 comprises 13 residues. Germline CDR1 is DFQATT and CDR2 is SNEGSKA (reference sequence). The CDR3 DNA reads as TGCAGTGCTCCGGGACAGGGTCGAGAGACCCAGTACTTC. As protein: CSAPGQGRETQYF.

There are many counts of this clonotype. The CDR3 DNA is TGTGCCAGCAGTTTAGGGCTAGCGCTAGGTTCAGATACGCAGTATTTT. Its protein product is CASSLGLALGSDTQYF. The chain uses TRBV28 and TRBJ2-3; maybe TRBD2 (6 bases). This CDR3 is 16 amino acids long. The V end lost 2 bases, the J end lost 4 bases, and 16 bases lay between the germline ends. Germline CDR1 is MDHEN and CDR2 is SYDVKM.

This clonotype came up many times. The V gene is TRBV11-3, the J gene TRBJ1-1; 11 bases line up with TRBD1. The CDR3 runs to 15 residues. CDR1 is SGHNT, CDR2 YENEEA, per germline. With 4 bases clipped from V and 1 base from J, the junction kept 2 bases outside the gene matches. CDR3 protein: CASSSGQGENTEAFF. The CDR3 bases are TGTGCCAGCAGCTCGGGACAGGGGGAGAACACTGAAGCTTTCTTT.

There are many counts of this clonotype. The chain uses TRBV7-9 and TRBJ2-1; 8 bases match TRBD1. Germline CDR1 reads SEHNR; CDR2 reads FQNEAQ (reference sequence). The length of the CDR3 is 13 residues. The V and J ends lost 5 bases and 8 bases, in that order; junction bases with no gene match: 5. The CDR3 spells CASSRTGLDEQFF. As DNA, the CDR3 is TGTGCCAGCAGCCGGACAGGGTTGGATGAGCAGTTCTTC.

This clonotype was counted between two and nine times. CDR3 nucleotide sequence: TGCAGTGCTAGAGATCACAGGGCAAGTTCCTACGAGCAGTACTTC. This sequence encodes CSARDHRASSYEQYF. This chain uses TRBV20-1 with TRBJ2-7; D perhaps matches TRBD1 (6 bases). The germline CDR1 and CDR2 sequences are DFQATT and SNEGSKA (reference sequence). V lost 0 bases and J lost 1, with 13 bases in between. The CDR3 consists of 15 residues.

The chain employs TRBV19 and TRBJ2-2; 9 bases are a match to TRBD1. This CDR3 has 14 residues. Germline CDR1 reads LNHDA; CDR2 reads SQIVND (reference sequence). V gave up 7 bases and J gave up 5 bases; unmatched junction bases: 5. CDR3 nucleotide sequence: TGTGCCAGTAAACAGGGGGCAAGAACCGGGGAGCTGTTTTTT. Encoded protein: CASKQGARTGELFF. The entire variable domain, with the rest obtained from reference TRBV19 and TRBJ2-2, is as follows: DGGITQSPKYLFRKEGQNVTLSCEQNLNHDAMYWYRQDPGQGLRLIYYSQIVNDFQKGDIAEGYSVSREKKESFPLTVTSAQKNPTAFYLCASKQGARTGELFFGEGSRLTVL.

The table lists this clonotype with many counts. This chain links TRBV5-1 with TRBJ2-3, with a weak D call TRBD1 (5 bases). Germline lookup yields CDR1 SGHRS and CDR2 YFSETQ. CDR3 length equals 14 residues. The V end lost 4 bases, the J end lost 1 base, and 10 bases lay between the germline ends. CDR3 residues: CASSPSTGTDTQYF. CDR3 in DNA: TGCGCCAGCAGCCCGTCGACAGGCACAGATACGCAGTATTTT.